The T cell receptor beta chain under discussion was sequenced for a study of blood T cell repertoires in COVID-19 (TCRdb year 2020). For the study in its entirety: Samples covering the acute and convalescent phases of COVID-19 were provided by collaborators in the United States, Italy and Spain. A de-identified subject ID, COVID-19 status, age in years and sex were almost always included in the sample metadata. The repertoires were released in a freely available public database intended as a resource for research on the immune response to SARS-CoV-2. Deeply sampled blood TCRbeta repertoires from subjects exposed to, actively infected with, or recovered from COVID-19 were included in the dataset. Samples came from the ongoing ImmuneRACE study (first 160 participants) plus 1,254 subjects from 6 global collaborators. Where HLA class I and class II types were available, the types were taken from metadata supplied by the sample provider, not from assay-based typing. The prospective study material was composed of cDNA or gDNA derived from T cells, B-cell-depleted T cells, or PBMCs. What the study reported, not specific to this receptor: Clinical and demographic metadata were provided uncurated, with the amount varying by source and participant.

Regarding this clone: It lacks a known antigen. No base quality information exists; no much larger clone differs at one position.

V trim: 4 bases; J trim: 6 bases; unmatched bases: 4. Spanning cysteine to phenylalanine, the CDR3 consists of 14 amino acids. The only DNA kept is the CDR3, 42 bases in frame from the first base. CDR1 and CDR2 (SGHDT, YYEEEE) derive from the germline V gene. TCRbeta CDR3 regions were amplified from genomic DNA using the immunoSEQ Assay, a bias-controlled multiplex PCR. The study's processing was this. The number of nucleated cells in each sample was estimated from the amplification of reference gene primers within the assay. Sequence reads were collapsed and filtered to measure the absolute abundance of every unique TCRbeta CDR3 rearrangement. Productive Simpson clonality was computed per sample as the square root of Simpson's diversity index over productive rearrangements. TCRdb mirrors the immuneACCESS table, restricted to in-frame sequences. Some clones are absent from its copies; in checked studies, under half trace to an unresolved V gene, and the reason for the others is unknown. V, J and clone size reflect that table, while D and trimming were determined from the DNA. For this sample there are about 41,000 clones; around nine tenths appear just once. 3% to 5% of the sample lies in the top ten.

One collaborating source in Seattle enrolled patients during active infection and followed them longitudinally through the course of disease. Each collaborating institution followed its own protocols to collect whole blood in K2EDTA tubes. For TCRbeta analysis, collaborators shipped samples as frozen whole blood, isolated PBMCs, or DNA extracted from either of those sample types. The chain joins TRBV5-6 to TRBJ1-6, with TRBD1 identical over 7 junction bases. The sequencing input was peripheral blood. The source is a man aged 35 to 55 with COVID-19, enrolled during active disease. In nucleotides, the sequence is TGTGCCAGCAGCCCTGACAGGGTTAATTCACCCCTCCACTTT. Translated, this gives CASSPDRVNSPLHF.